The rows below give T cell receptor beta chains drawn from one sample of a study of blood T cell repertoires in COVID-19. Only in-frame clones appear in the TCRdb table, and some are missing; sequencing was by immunoSEQ multiplex PCR. Of about 180,000 clones listed, more than 70% are singletons. Sequencing was done on a sample of peripheral blood. Receptors were obtained from a woman younger than 45 with acute or convalescent COVID-19. Each CDR3 is given with its conserved first and last residue. D genes are given only for firm matches. Rows may omit the clone size; those that give it use once, few, many or a size class.

v_gene: TRBV7-9; abundance: NA; j_gene: TRBJ2-2; d_gene: NA; CDR3nt: TGTGCCAGCAGCCCCAAATCGAACACCGGGGAGCTGTTTTTT; CDR3aa: CASSPKSNTGELFF
v_gene: TRBV30; abundance: NA; j_gene: TRBJ2-1; d_gene: NA; CDR3nt: TGTGCCTGGAGACAGGGCTCCTACAATGAGCAGTTCTTC; CDR3aa: CAWRQGSYNEQFF
v_gene: TRBV19; abundance: NA; j_gene: TRBJ1-2; d_gene: TRBD1; CDR3nt: TGTGCCAGTAGTATCACCGGGACAGAAAACTATGGCTACACCTTC; CDR3aa: CASSITGTENYGYTF
v_gene: TRBV29-1; abundance: NA; j_gene: TRBJ2-5; d_gene: NA; CDR3nt: TGCAGCGTTGGCCTGGCCTCGCAAGAGACCCAGTACTTC; CDR3aa: CSVGLASQETQYF
v_gene: TRBV5-6; abundance: NA; j_gene: TRBJ2-1; d_gene: TRBD2; CDR3nt: TGTGCCAGCAGCCGGCCGGGACTAGCGGGAGAAAATGAGCAGTTCTTC; CDR3aa: CASSRPGLAGENEQFF
v_gene: TRBV28; abundance: NA; j_gene: TRBJ2-2; d_gene: TRBD2; CDR3nt: TGTGCCAGCAGTCCTTTCGGGACTAGCGGGAACACCGGGGAGCTGTTTTTT; CDR3aa: CASSPFGTSGNTGELFF
v_gene: TRBV3-1/TRBV3-2; abundance: NA; j_gene: TRBJ1-2; d_gene: TRBD1; CDR3nt: TGTGCCAGCAACCAGGGTTGGGGACAGGGCTACACCTTC; CDR3aa: CASNQGWGQGYTF
v_gene: TRBV4-1; abundance: NA; j_gene: TRBJ2-2; d_gene: NA; CDR3nt: TGCGCCAGCAGTAGTTGGAGCGTCGGCGGGGAGCTGTTTTTT; CDR3aa: CASSSWSVGGELFF
v_gene: TRBV5-6; abundance: NA; j_gene: TRBJ2-3; d_gene: TRBD2; CDR3nt: TGTGCCAGCAGTCCCCACTTAGCGGGACACACAGATACGCAGTATTTT; CDR3aa: CASSPHLAGHTDTQYF
v_gene: TRBV2; abundance: NA; j_gene: TRBJ1-1; d_gene: TRBD1; CDR3nt: TGTGCCAGCAGTGCACAGGGGTACACTGAAGCTTTCTTT; CDR3aa: CASSAQGYTEAFF
v_gene: TRBV29-1; abundance: NA; j_gene: TRBJ1-5; d_gene: NA; CDR3nt: TGCAGCGTTTCGACCGAAGCGGGTCAGCCCCAGCATTTT; CDR3aa: CSVSTEAGQPQHF
v_gene: TRBV12-2; abundance: NA; j_gene: TRBJ2-6; d_gene: NA; CDR3nt: TGTGCAAGTCGCATTGGAGGGCCTGGGGCCAACGTCCTGACTTTC; CDR3aa: CASRIGGPGANVLTF
v_gene: TRBV7-9; abundance: NA; j_gene: TRBJ1-1; d_gene: NA; CDR3nt: TGTGCCAGCAGCTTAAACGGTCTAACCACTGAAGCTTTCTTT; CDR3aa: CASSLNGLTTEAFF
v_gene: TRBV6-5; abundance: few; j_gene: TRBJ1-2; d_gene: NA; CDR3nt: TGTGCCAGCACCACTGATAACTATGGCTACACCTTC; CDR3aa: CASTTDNYGYTF
v_gene: TRBV30; abundance: NA; j_gene: TRBJ1-5; d_gene: TRBD1; CDR3nt: TGTGCCTGGAGTGTCGGACAGGTTGATCAGCCCCAGCATTTT; CDR3aa: CAWSVGQVDQPQHF
v_gene: TRBV10-2; abundance: once; j_gene: TRBJ1-4; d_gene: NA; CDR3nt: TGCGCCAGCAGTGAGGTAGCAACTAATGAAAAACTGTTTTTT; CDR3aa: CASSEVATNEKLFF
v_gene: TRBV28; abundance: NA; j_gene: TRBJ2-2; d_gene: NA; CDR3nt: TGTGCCAGCAGTCCCCCCGGACAGAACACCGGGGAGCTGTTTTTT; CDR3aa: CASSPPGQNTGELFF
v_gene: TRBV10-3; abundance: NA; j_gene: TRBJ2-6; d_gene: TRBD1; CDR3nt: TGTGCCATCAGTGAGTCGGGACAGTCTGGGGCCAACGTCCTGACTTTC; CDR3aa: CAISESGQSGANVLTF
v_gene: TRBV6-6; abundance: NA; j_gene: TRBJ2-2; d_gene: NA; CDR3nt: TGTGCCAGCAGTTACGCGGGAAGCTCGGGTACCGGGGAGCTGTTTTTT; CDR3aa: CASSYAGSSGTGELFF
v_gene: TRBV15; abundance: NA; j_gene: TRBJ2-1; d_gene: NA; CDR3nt: TGTGCCACCAGCAGCCTAGTAAATGAGCAGTTCTTC; CDR3aa: CATSSLVNEQFF
v_gene: TRBV3-1/TRBV3-2; abundance: NA; j_gene: TRBJ2-3; d_gene: NA; CDR3nt: TGTGCCAGCAGCCAAGGAACGGACGGGAGTCGGACAGATACGCAGTATTTT; CDR3aa: CASSQGTDGSRTDTQYF
v_gene: TRBV4-2; abundance: NA; j_gene: TRBJ2-1; d_gene: TRBD2; CDR3nt: TGTGCCAGCAGCCGAGGACTAGCGGGGAGCTACAATGAGCAGTTCTTC; CDR3aa: CASSRGLAGSYNEQFF
v_gene: TRBV18; abundance: NA; j_gene: TRBJ1-4; d_gene: NA; CDR3nt: TGTGCCAGCTCAATAGGGGATAATGAAAAACTGTTTTTT; CDR3aa: CASSIGDNEKLFF
v_gene: TRBV24-1; abundance: NA; j_gene: TRBJ2-3; d_gene: NA; CDR3nt: TGTGCCACCAGTGATTTCCGTGACAAATCAGGCTTGCAGTATTTT; CDR3aa: CATSDFRDKSGLQYF
v_gene: TRBV7-2; abundance: once; j_gene: TRBJ2-1; d_gene: NA; CDR3nt: TGTGCCAGCAGTCGACTCTTGGCGGAGGCCTACAATGAGCAGTTCTTC; CDR3aa: CASSRLLAEAYNEQFF
v_gene: TRBV29-1; abundance: NA; j_gene: TRBJ2-1; d_gene: NA; CDR3nt: TGCAGCGTTGACAGGGGAAGGTACAATGAGCAGTTCTTC; CDR3aa: CSVDRGRYNEQFF
v_gene: TRBV6-5; abundance: once; j_gene: TRBJ1-2; d_gene: NA; CDR3nt: TGTGCCAGCCACTTACCTTATGGCTACACCTTC; CDR3aa: CASHLPYGYTF
v_gene: TRBV5-4; abundance: NA; j_gene: TRBJ2-1; d_gene: NA; CDR3nt: TGTGCCAGCAGCTTGTTGCAGGGGCTCTACAATGAGCAGTTCTTC; CDR3aa: CASSLLQGLYNEQFF
v_gene: TRBV7-9; abundance: NA; j_gene: TRBJ1-2; d_gene: NA; CDR3nt: TGTGCCAGCAGCTTAAATGGGGACATCTTCCGCTTC; CDR3aa: CASSLNGDIFRF
v_gene: TRBV6-5; abundance: NA; j_gene: TRBJ2-7; d_gene: NA; CDR3nt: TGTGCCAGCTGGTTGCGGCCGTACGAGCAGTACTTC; CDR3aa: CASWLRPYEQYF
v_gene: TRBV15; abundance: NA; j_gene: TRBJ2-1; d_gene: NA; CDR3nt: TGTGCCACCAGCGGGGGGACCTACAATGAGCAGTTCTTC; CDR3aa: CATSGGTYNEQFF
v_gene: TRBV11-2; abundance: NA; j_gene: TRBJ2-1; d_gene: NA; CDR3nt: TGTGCCAGCAGCTTAGGGACAGCCAATGAGCAGTTCTTC; CDR3aa: CASSLGTANEQFF
v_gene: TRBV18; abundance: NA; j_gene: TRBJ2-1; d_gene: TRBD1; CDR3nt: TGTGCCAGCTCACCGTCTTTAGGGGGCGATGAGCAGTTCTTC; CDR3aa: CASSPSLGGDEQFF
v_gene: TRBV5-1; abundance: few; j_gene: TRBJ2-6; d_gene: NA; CDR3nt: TGCGCCAGCAGCTTGACAGGGCCCGGGGCCAACGTCCTGACTTTC; CDR3aa: CASSLTGPGANVLTF
v_gene: TRBV6-6; abundance: NA; j_gene: TRBJ2-2; d_gene: TRBD1; CDR3nt: TGTGCCAGCAGTTCGGGGACAGGGAACACCGGGGAGCTGTTTTTT; CDR3aa: CASSSGTGNTGELFF
v_gene: TRBV9; abundance: NA; j_gene: TRBJ2-7; d_gene: TRBD1; CDR3nt: TGTGCCAGCATCCATAGGACAGGGAGGAACTACGAGCAGTACTTC; CDR3aa: CASIHRTGRNYEQYF
v_gene: TRBV29-1; abundance: NA; j_gene: TRBJ2-2; d_gene: NA; CDR3nt: TGCAGCGTTGACCTCGGGGAGCTGTTTTTT; CDR3aa: CSVDLGELFF
v_gene: TRBV19; abundance: once; j_gene: TRBJ2-7; d_gene: NA; CDR3nt: TGTGCCACCAGACAGTCGGGCTCCTTCTACGAGCAGTACTTC; CDR3aa: CATRQSGSFYEQYF
v_gene: TRBV13; abundance: NA; j_gene: TRBJ2-1; d_gene: TRBD2; CDR3nt: TGTGCCAGCAGCTTAGAGACGGCTAGCGGGCTTTCAGATGAGCAGTTCTTC; CDR3aa: CASSLETASGLSDEQFF
v_gene: TRBV7-2; abundance: NA; j_gene: TRBJ1-2; d_gene: NA; CDR3nt: TGTGCCAGCAGCTCACAAGCGGGACAAAACTATGGCTACACCTTC; CDR3aa: CASSSQAGQNYGYTF
v_gene: TRBV11-2; abundance: NA; j_gene: TRBJ2-5; d_gene: TRBD2; CDR3nt: TGTGCCAGCAGCTTAGAACGGCTAGCGGGGATCCAAGAGACCCAGTACTTC; CDR3aa: CASSLERLAGIQETQYF
v_gene: TRBV6-5; abundance: NA; j_gene: TRBJ2-1; d_gene: NA; CDR3nt: TGTGCCAGCAGTTCGCGGCTGAGCGAGCAGTTCTTC; CDR3aa: CASSSRLSEQFF
v_gene: TRBV28; abundance: NA; j_gene: TRBJ2-5; d_gene: NA; CDR3nt: TGTGCCAGCGAATCCCAGGGGCCCAAAGAGACCCAGTACTTC; CDR3aa: CASESQGPKETQYF
v_gene: TRBV11-2; abundance: NA; j_gene: TRBJ2-3; d_gene: NA; CDR3nt: TGTGCCAGCAGCTTACTGGGCGGGACTAGCACAGATACGCAGTATTTT; CDR3aa: CASSLLGGTSTDTQYF
v_gene: TRBV18; abundance: NA; j_gene: TRBJ1-1; d_gene: NA; CDR3nt: TGTGCCAGCTCCATGCTTTCAGGGTCGAACACTGAAGCTTTCTTT; CDR3aa: CASSMLSGSNTEAFF
v_gene: TRBV28; abundance: NA; j_gene: TRBJ2-1; d_gene: TRBD1; CDR3nt: TGTGCCAGCAGCCGGACAGGGGATGAGCAGTTCTTC; CDR3aa: CASSRTGDEQFF
v_gene: TRBV19; abundance: once; j_gene: TRBJ2-5; d_gene: TRBD2; CDR3nt: TGTGCCAGTAGGGTCGCGGGAGGGGAGACCCAGTACTTC; CDR3aa: CASRVAGGETQYF
v_gene: TRBV14; abundance: NA; j_gene: TRBJ2-1; d_gene: NA; CDR3nt: TGTGCCAGCAGCCAAGGCCAGACAAGCCAGTTCTTC; CDR3aa: CASSQGQTSQFF
v_gene: TRBV24-1; abundance: NA; j_gene: TRBJ1-2; d_gene: TRBD1; CDR3nt: TGTGCCACCAGTGATTCTAGGACAGGGGGCTTGGTCTATGGCTACACCTTC; CDR3aa: CATSDSRTGGLVYGYTF
v_gene: TRBV5-1; abundance: NA; j_gene: TRBJ2-5; d_gene: NA; CDR3nt: TGCGCCAGCAGCCTAGGAGGGCCTCGGGAGACCCAGTACTTC; CDR3aa: CASSLGGPRETQYF
v_gene: TRBV6-5; abundance: NA; j_gene: TRBJ1-2; d_gene: NA; CDR3nt: TGTGCCAGCAGTTACGCCTGGACAGACTCTTTGGCCTACACCTTC; CDR3aa: CASSYAWTDSLAYTF
v_gene: TRBV28; abundance: NA; j_gene: TRBJ1-1; d_gene: NA; CDR3nt: TGTGCCAGCAGTAGCAGTACGGGCAGGGGTACTGAAGCTTTCTTT; CDR3aa: CASSSSTGRGTEAFF
v_gene: TRBV29-1; abundance: NA; j_gene: TRBJ1-2; d_gene: NA; CDR3nt: TGCAGCGCCCGCTTCAGTAACTATGGCTACACCTTC; CDR3aa: CSARFSNYGYTF
v_gene: TRBV28; abundance: NA; j_gene: TRBJ1-6; d_gene: TRBD1; CDR3nt: TGTGCCAGCAGTTTATGGGGACAGGGAGTTTCACCCCTCCACTTT; CDR3aa: CASSLWGQGVSPLHF
v_gene: TRBV5-6; abundance: once; j_gene: TRBJ2-5; d_gene: TRBD1; CDR3nt: TGTGCCAGCAGCCGAGGGGGCAGCTTCCAAGAGACCCAGTACTTC; CDR3aa: CASSRGGSFQETQYF
v_gene: TRBV15; abundance: NA; j_gene: TRBJ2-1; d_gene: NA; CDR3nt: TGTGCCACCAGCCCGGGGGATGAGCAGTTCTTC; CDR3aa: CATSPGDEQFF
v_gene: TRBV29-1; abundance: NA; j_gene: TRBJ1-1; d_gene: NA; CDR3nt: TGCAGCGTTACGGAGGAGGGAACTGAAGCTTTCTTT; CDR3aa: CSVTEEGTEAFF